What follows are 31 T cell receptor beta chains derived from one specimen sequenced in a study of blood T cell repertoires in COVID-19. Generated by immunoSEQ multiplex PCR, the TCRdb table keeps only in-frame clones and is missing some. The sample includes about 200,000 clones, just under 90% seen only once; the top ten take less than 1.5%. Material for sequencing was PBMCs or T cells enriched from blood (not recorded which). The receptors come from a man in his thirties or forties who had recovered from COVID-19.

V gene TRBV5-1 combines with J gene TRBJ2-7; 9 bases line up with TRBD1. With 0 bases clipped from V and 6 bases from J, the junction kept 7 bases outside the gene matches. In germline, CDR1 is SGHRS, CDR2 YFSETQ. This CDR3 has 15 residues. CDR3: CASSLGTGTGREQYF. In DNA, the CDR3 is TGCGCCAGCAGCTTGGGAACCGGGACAGGGCGCGAGCAGTACTTC. Combining the CDR3 with reference TRBV5-1 and TRBJ2-7 gives the whole variable domain KAGVTQTPRYLIKTRGQQVTLSCSPISGHRSVSWYQQTPGQGLQFLFEYFSETQRNKGNFPGRFSGRQFSNSRSEMNVSTLELGDSALYLCASSLGTGTGREQYFGPGTRLTVT.

This clone was found once. The rearrangement uses TRBV5-5 and TRBJ2-2, with 8 bases identical to TRBD2. The germline V gene encodes CDR1 SGHKS and CDR2 YYEKEE (reference sequence). V was pared by 4 bases and J by 1 base, with 3 bases of the junction left unmatched. The CDR3 extends over 15 amino acids. CDR3 DNA: TGTGCCAGCAGCGCGAGCGGGGGGAACACCGGGGAGCTGTTTTTT. Its translation is CASSASGGNTGELFF.

The chain recombines TRBV28 with TRBJ1-2; 11 nucleotides align to TRBD1. Trimming at V came to 8 bases and at J to 2 bases, leaving 13 bases not matched to a gene. This CDR3 has 17 residues. Germline loops: CDR1 MDHEN, CDR2 SYDVKM. The CDR3 nucleotides are TGTGCCAGCTGCATTGGGGACAGGGGGACCCGCAACTATGGCTACACCTTC. This translates into CASCIGDRGTRNYGYTF.

The J gene is TRBJ1-5, the V gene TRBV19; a possible D gene is TRBD1 (6 bases). Trimming removed 6 bases from V and 1 base from J, with 7 bases in between. Germline V gene lookup returns CDR1 LNHDA and CDR2 SQIVND (reference sequence). CDR3 size: 13 residues. DNA for the CDR3: TGTGCCAGTAGCCAGGGGAGCAATCAGCCCCAGCATTTT. This encodes CASSQGSNQPQHF.

V gene TRBV25-1 combines with J gene TRBJ2-3; 8 bases fit TRBD2. The V segment lost 3 bases and the J segment 5 bases; nucleotides outside the gene matches: 7. Germline CDR1 and CDR2: MGHDK and SYGVNS. The CDR3 sequence is 15 residues long. Here the CDR3 DNA reads TGTGCCAGCAGTGATGTGGGACTAGGTATAGATACGCAGTATTTT. Protein product: CASSDVGLGIDTQYF.

The chain employs TRBV7-4 and TRBJ1-6; D is undetermined. The V end was cut by 5 bases, the J end by 2 bases, with 10 bases between. The CDR3 covers 15 residues. Germline V lookup: CDR1 SGHVT, CDR2 SQSDAQ. CDR3 loop: CASSTPEPYNSPLHF. The DNA for the CDR3 is TGTGCCAGCAGCACTCCTGAGCCCTATAATTCACCCCTCCACTTT.

The J gene is TRBJ1-2, the V gene TRBV9, with TRBD1 as a possible D gene (5 bases). There are 14 residues in the CDR3. The V and J ends lost 7 bases and 6 bases respectively, with 19 bases between them. Germline V gives CDR1 SGDLS, CDR2 YYNGEE. The CDR3 sequence is CASQPGVGVNGYTF. CDR3 in DNA: TGTGCCAGCCAGCCGGGGGTAGGTGTCAATGGCTACACCTTC.

This clone was seen a single time. The sample carries other DNA sequences with the same CDR3. The chain links TRBV19 to TRBJ1-6; TRBD1 matches at 9 bases. J was trimmed by 9 bases and V by 7 bases; bases with no gene match: 4. CDR3 length equals 13 residues. Germline CDR1 LNHDA, CDR2 SQIVND (reference sequence). The CDR3 region is CASTGQGGSPLHF. Written as DNA, the CDR3 is TGTGCCAGTACGGGACAGGGTGGTTCACCCCTCCACTTT.

The rearrangement uses TRBV28 and TRBJ1-5; D possibly corresponds to TRBD1 (6 bases). Germline V gene data show CDR1 as MDHEN and CDR2 as SYDVKM. The V gene lost 8 bases and the J gene lost 1 base, with 15 bases spanning the gap. This CDR3 spans 15 amino acids. The CDR3 bases are TGTGCCAGCCAATATGGGGGCCTGAGCAATCAGCCCCAGCATTTT. Protein sequence: CASQYGGLSNQPQHF.

This clone was counted once. The chain carries TRBV29-1 and TRBJ2-5; tentative D call: TRBD1 (6 bases). This CDR3 contains 13 residues. Germline lookup yields CDR1 SQVTM and CDR2 ANQGSEA. Between the trimmed V and J ends, which lost 6 bases and 2 bases, there was a span of 13 bases. The CDR3 reads CSVRDTRQETQYF. The CDR3 DNA is TGCAGCGTCCGGGACACCCGACAAGAGACCCAGTACTTC.

V usage is TRBV4-3 and J usage is TRBJ2-7, with a weak D call TRBD1 (5 bases). CDR1 and CDR2 from the germline V gene are LGHNA and YSLEER. The CDR3 extends over 14 amino acids. V gave up 1 base and J gave up 4 bases, with 11 bases separating them. The CDR3 DNA sequence: TGCGCCAGCAGCCAAGTTGGGGCCTATTACGAGCAGTACTTC. Translated: CASSQVGAYYEQYF.

The chain joins TRBV10-3 to TRBJ2-5; TRBD1 matches 8 bases. CDR1 and CDR2 from the germline V gene are ENHRY and SYGVKD. This CDR3 has 13 residues. In DNA form, the CDR3 reads TGTGCTATCGGGCAGGGGGCATGGGAGACCCAGTACTTC. Its protein product is CAIGQGAWETQYF.

The chain uses TRBV11-2 and TRBJ2-7, with TRBD1 matching over 9 bases. In germline, CDR1 is SGHAT, CDR2 FQNNGV. This CDR3 spans 15 amino acids. Trimming removed 7 bases from V and 0 bases from J; junction bases left unmatched: 7. In DNA form, the CDR3 reads TGTGCCAGCACCTACCCGGGACAGGGCTCCTACGAGCAGTACTTC. Residues: CASTYPGQGSYEQYF.

This clone was counted once. J is TRBJ2-3 and V is TRBV9; 15 nucleotides line up with TRBD2. The V gene's germline CDR1 is SGDLS and CDR2 YYNGEE. The V segment lost 3 bases and the J segment 3 bases; nucleotides outside the gene matches: 5. The CDR3 has 17 amino acids. The CDR3 sequence: CASSAAGTSGRTDTQYF. The CDR3 DNA reads as TGTGCCAGCAGCGCCGCCGGGACTAGCGGGAGGACAGATACGCAGTATTTT.

The rearrangement links TRBV27 to TRBJ1-2; D perhaps matches TRBD1 (6 bases). Deletions cut 3 bases from V and 2 bases from J, with 7 bases between. CDR1 MNHEY and CDR2 SMNVEV come from the germline V gene (reference sequence). CDR3 length: 13 residues. The DNA of the CDR3 is TGTGCCAGCAGTTTGGGGGCGAACTATGGCTACACCTTC. Translation: CASSLGANYGYTF.

The V call is TRBV11-1, the J call TRBJ2-3, with 10 positions matching TRBD1. Unmatched junction bases numbered 4, after V lost 2 bases and J lost 5 bases. The germline gives CDR1 SGHAT, CDR2 FQDESV (reference sequence). The CDR3 is 15 residues long. The CDR3 DNA reads as TGTGCCAGCAGCTTAAGGGACAGGGGACAAGATACGCAGTATTTT. Residues: CASSLRDRGQDTQYF.

The V call is TRBV4-2, the J call TRBJ1-6; no reliable D call. Trimming cost V 2 bases and J 10 bases, with 12 bases left between them. CDR1 and CDR2 (germline): LGHNA, YNFKEQ. This CDR3 contains 14 residues. The CDR3 DNA sequence: TGTGCCAGCAGCCAAATGTCCGACGGGTCACCCCTCCACTTT. It yields the protein CASSQMSDGSPLHF.

The gene calls are TRBV9 and TRBJ1-2, with 10 bases identical to TRBD1. The V segment lost 2 bases and the J segment 8 bases; nucleotides outside the gene matches: 6. This CDR3 has 14 residues. In germline, CDR1 is SGDLS, CDR2 YYNGEE. CDR3 protein: CASSVGTGVLGYTF. The CDR3 nucleotides read TGTGCCAGCAGCGTTGGGACAGGGGTGCTCGGCTACACCTTC. Full variable domain (outside the CDR3, taken from reference TRBV9 and TRBJ1-2): DSGVTQTPKHLITATGQRVTLRCSPRSGDLSVYWYQQSLDQGLQFLIQYYNGEERAKGNILERFSAQQFPDLHSELNLSSLELGDSALYFCASSVGTGVLGYTFGSGTRLTVV.

The sample holds one count of this clone. This sequence joins TRBV28 and TRBJ2-1, with TRBD1 matching 9 bases. CDR1 and CDR2 from the germline V gene are MDHEN and SYDVKM. The CDR3 is made up of 14 amino acids. With 5 bases clipped from V and 8 bases from J, the junction kept 7 bases outside the gene matches. The CDR3 protein is CASSRQGGSYEQFF. DNA for the CDR3: TGTGCCAGCAGTCGACAGGGGGGTTCATATGAGCAGTTCTTC.

The chain couples TRBV28 to TRBJ2-5; 7 bases line up with TRBD1. V lost 6 bases to trimming and J lost 3 bases; unmatched junction nucleotides: 10. The CDR3 contains 15 residues. Germline CDR1 reads MDHEN; CDR2 reads SYDVKM. The chain's CDR3 is CASSPTGVEEETQYF. In DNA, the CDR3 is TGTGCCAGCAGCCCCACAGGGGTGGAAGAAGAGACCCAGTACTTC.

The chain couples TRBV11-2 to TRBJ1-5, with 8 bases identical to TRBD1. With V trimmed by 4 bases and J by 0 bases, 2 bases remained unmatched. The CDR3 loop spans 15 amino acids. Germline CDR1 and CDR2: SGHAT and FQNNGV. Here the CDR3 reads CASSWGTGSNQPQHF. In nucleotides, the CDR3 is TGTGCCAGCAGCTGGGGGACAGGTAGCAATCAGCCCCAGCATTTT.

This chain joins TRBV15 and TRBJ1-3, with D tentatively TRBD1 (6 bases). The CDR3 spans 17 residues. V dropped 0 bases and J dropped 2 bases, with 14 bases sitting between them. Germline values: CDR1 LNHNV, CDR2 YYDKDF (reference sequence). The CDR3 protein is CATSREQGRGTGNTIYF. In nucleotides, the CDR3 is TGTGCCACCAGCAGAGAGCAGGGGAGGGGGACTGGAAACACCATATATTTT.

The chain employs TRBV19 and TRBJ1-2, with D possibly matching TRBD1 (6 bases). CDR1 is LNHDA and CDR2 is SQIVND in the germline V gene (reference sequence). The CDR3 runs 15 residues. Trimming cost V 3 bases and J 6 bases, with 17 bases left between them. This chain's CDR3 is CASSMRGQKLDGYTF. As DNA, the CDR3 is TGTGCCAGTAGTATGCGGGGGCAGAAGCTTGATGGCTACACCTTC.

The gene calls are TRBV4-2 and TRBJ2-2; 11 positions agree with TRBD2. The CDR3 runs 16 residues. V shed 3 bases, J shed 5 bases, and the junction held 5 bases outside the gene matches. Germline V gives CDR1 LGHNA, CDR2 YNFKEQ. DNA of the CDR3: TGTGCCAGCAGCCAGCTAACTAGCGGGGGTACCGGGGAGCTGTTTTTT. It yields the protein CASSQLTSGGTGELFF.

In this sample, this clone turned up once. As DNA, the CDR3 is TGTGCCAGCCGGGACAGGGATTTTGGCGGGGAGCTGTTTTTT. Translation gives CASRDRDFGGELFF. The genes are TRBV19 and TRBJ2-2; 9 bases match TRBD1. This CDR3 comprises 14 residues. The germline V gene encodes CDR1 LNHDA and CDR2 SQIVND (reference sequence). V was pared by 9 bases and J by 7 bases, with 9 bases of the junction left unmatched.

In nucleotides, the CDR3 is TGCAGCGTCGTCCACCGGGACAGGGATAGTTCTGGGGCCAACGTCCTGACTTTC. This encodes CSVVHRDRDSSGANVLTF. J is TRBJ2-6 and V is TRBV29-1, with 9 positions matching TRBD1. The CDR3 runs to 18 residues. Germline V gives CDR1 SQVTM, CDR2 ANQGSEA. Losses at the gene ends were 6 bases for V and 1 base for J; bases not matched to a gene: 13.

The genes are TRBV7-9 and TRBJ1-4, with a weak D call TRBD1 (6 bases). V lost 11 bases, J lost 4 bases, and 17 bases lay in between. This CDR3 is built from 14 residues. Germline lookup yields CDR1 SEHNR and CDR2 FQNEAQ (reference sequence). In DNA form, the CDR3 reads TGTGCCGTCAGGGGAGTTAAGGGTAATGAAAAACTGTTTTTT. This codes for CAVRGVKGNEKLFF.

This chain joins TRBV6-5 and TRBJ1-6; D is perhaps TRBD1 (6 bases). The CDR3 sequence is 13 residues long. V was trimmed by 2 bases and J by 9 bases, leaving 8 bases between them. Germline lookup yields CDR1 MNHEY and CDR2 SVGAGI. CDR3 loop: CASSYQGRSPLHF. Here the CDR3 DNA reads TGTGCCAGCAGTTACCAGGGGCGTTCACCCCTCCACTTT.

This clone was observed a few times. This CDR3 reads CASSPAGGSSSGNTIYF. CDR3 bases: TGTGCCAGCTCGCCCGCGGGAGGGTCCTCCTCTGGAAACACCATATATTTT. The chain links TRBV18 to TRBJ1-3; D not certain. The CDR3 extends over 17 amino acids. Germline CDR1 is KGHSH and CDR2 is LQKENI. Trimming removed 6 bases from V and 0 bases from J, with 18 bases in between. Supplemented by reference TRBV18 and TRBJ1-3, the full variable domain reads NAGVMQNPRHLVRRRGQEARLRCSPMKGHSHVYWYRQLPEEGLKFMVYLQKENIIDESGMPKERFSAEFPKEGPSILRIQQVVRGDSAAYFCASSPAGGSSSGNTIYFGEGSWLTVV.

The V gene is TRBV6-5, the J gene TRBJ2-2; D is possibly TRBD2 (6 bases). Trimming took 6 bases from V and 7 from J, leaving 18 bases between them. The CDR3 is 15 residues long. In germline, CDR1 is MNHEY, CDR2 SVGAGI. CDR3 coding DNA: TGTGCCAGCAGACAGGACTCCGGGGGTGGCGGGGAGCTGTTTTTT. It encodes CASRQDSGGGGELFF.

The chain's CDR3 is CASSQKVTGGMNTGELFF. In DNA, the CDR3 is TGCGCCAGCAGCCAAAAAGTAACGGGGGGGATGAACACCGGGGAGCTGTTTTTT. The V gene is TRBV4-1, the J gene TRBJ2-2; 8 positions match TRBD2. With V trimmed by 2 bases and J by 1 base, 9 bases remained unmatched. Per the germline V gene, CDR1 is MGHRA and CDR2 is YSYEKL. This CDR3 comprises 18 residues.